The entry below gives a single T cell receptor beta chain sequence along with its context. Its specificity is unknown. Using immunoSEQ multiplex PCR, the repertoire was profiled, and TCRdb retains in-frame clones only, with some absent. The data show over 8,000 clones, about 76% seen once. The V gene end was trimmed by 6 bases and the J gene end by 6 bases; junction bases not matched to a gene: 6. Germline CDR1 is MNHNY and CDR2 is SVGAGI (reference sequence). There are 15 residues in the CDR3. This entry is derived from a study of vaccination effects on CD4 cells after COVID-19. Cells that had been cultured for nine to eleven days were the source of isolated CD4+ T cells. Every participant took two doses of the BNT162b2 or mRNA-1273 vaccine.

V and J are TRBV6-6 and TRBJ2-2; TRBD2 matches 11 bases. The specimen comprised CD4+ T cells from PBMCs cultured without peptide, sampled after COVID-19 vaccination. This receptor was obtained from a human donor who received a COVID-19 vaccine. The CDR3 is CASSLTSGRAGELFF. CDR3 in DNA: TGTGCCAGCAGCCTTACTAGCGGGAGAGCCGGGGAGCTGTTTTTT.